One T cell receptor beta chain is described in this entry. Only in-frame clones appear in the TCRdb table, and some are missing; sequencing was by immunoSEQ multiplex PCR. The table records just over 25,000 clones, about 81% of them present only once. The data were obtained in a study of preoperative IRX-2 immunotherapy in early breast cancer. The germline V and J ends were trimmed by 0 bases and 2 bases, with 6 bases remaining between them. The CDR3 consists of 15 residues. Germline loops: CDR1 SGHRS, CDR2 YFSETQ. Treatment described: preoperative locoregional IRX-2 cytokine immunotherapy. Samples came from a phase Ib trial of preoperative locoregional IRX-2 cytokine immunotherapy.

This receptor was taken from a human donor with breast cancer. The rearrangement uses TRBV5-1 and TRBJ1-6; D is ambiguous. Sequenced here: lymph node tissue, sampled after IRX-2 immunotherapy. The CDR3 bases are TGCGCCAGCAGCTTGGAGGAACCCTATAATTCACCCCTCCACTTT. Translating it yields CASSLEEPYNSPLHF.